Shown below are 6 T cell receptor beta chains from a single sample sequenced in a study of shared T cell receptors in the human thymus. TCRdb's copy holds only in-frame clones and misses some; the assay was immunoSEQ multiplex PCR. The top ten clones hold approximately 0.011% of a sample with hundreds of thousands of clones, roughly 90% of them seen once. The same data also went into a second study, on human thymus T cells.

The sample was thymocytes. These receptors were collected from a boy less than two years old with a congenital heart defect.

The chain uses TRBV5-5 and TRBJ1-1; 12 bases match TRBD1. Per germline, CDR1 SGHKS and CDR2 YYEKEE (reference sequence). Losses at the gene ends were 4 bases for V and 5 bases for J; bases not matched to a gene: 12. CDR3 length: 17 amino acids. CDR3 sequence reads: CASSPLWDRGLGTEAFF. The CDR3, as DNA: TGTGCCAGCAGCCCGCTCTGGGACAGGGGGCTGGGTACTGAAGCTTTCTTT.

Only one count was recorded for this clone. The rearrangement links TRBV27 to TRBJ1-1; possibly TRBD1 for D (5 bases). V was clipped by 6 bases and J by 4 bases, with 15 bases between them. The CDR3 is 14 amino acids. The germline V gene has CDR1 MNHEY and CDR2 SMNVEV (reference sequence). This CDR3 is CASSPDPRGTEAFF. CDR3 sequence (DNA): TGTGCCAGCAGCCCGGACCCAAGGGGCACTGAAGCTTTCTTT.

This clone has a handful of counts. The chain uses TRBV9 and TRBJ2-5; possibly TRBD2 for D (6 bases). This CDR3 has 14 amino acids. CDR1 and CDR2 (germline): SGDLS, YYNGEE. Trimming stripped 4 bases from V and 5 bases from J, with 15 bases between. This chain's CDR3 is CASSLGAEGETQYF. As DNA, the CDR3 is TGTGCCAGCAGCCTAGGCGCGGAGGGGGAGACCCAGTACTTC.

The gene calls are TRBV6-1 and TRBJ1-2; TRBD1 agrees at 9 bases. The CDR3 is 14 amino acids. Germline V gene sequence: CDR1 MNHNS, CDR2 SASEGT. Germline trimming cut 10 bases from V and 3 bases from J; bases unmatched to any gene: 9. The DNA for the CDR3 is TGTGCCACCGGGACAGGGCAGATCTACTATGGCTACACCTTC. Protein: CATGTGQIYYGYTF.

The chain uses TRBV4-3 and TRBJ1-1; TRBD1 matches 8 bases. The CDR3 extends over 16 amino acids. The ends lost 1 base at V and 5 bases at J; junction bases unmatched: 9. The germline gives CDR1 LGHNA, CDR2 YSLEER. The CDR3 reads CASSQVDRDHGTEAFF. The CDR3 bases are TGCGCCAGCAGCCAAGTGGACAGGGACCATGGGACTGAAGCTTTCTTT.

The chain employs TRBV7-9 and TRBJ2-1; TRBD2 is a possible D gene (6 bases). The germline V gene encodes CDR1 SEHNR and CDR2 FQNEAQ (reference sequence). Trimming pared 2 bases from V and 0 bases from J, leaving 14 bases between. This CDR3 contains 17 residues. The CDR3 nucleotides read TGTGCCAGCAGCTTACCGGGGGTCCCCAGCTCCTACAATGAGCAGTTCTTC. It translates to CASSLPGVPSSYNEQFF.